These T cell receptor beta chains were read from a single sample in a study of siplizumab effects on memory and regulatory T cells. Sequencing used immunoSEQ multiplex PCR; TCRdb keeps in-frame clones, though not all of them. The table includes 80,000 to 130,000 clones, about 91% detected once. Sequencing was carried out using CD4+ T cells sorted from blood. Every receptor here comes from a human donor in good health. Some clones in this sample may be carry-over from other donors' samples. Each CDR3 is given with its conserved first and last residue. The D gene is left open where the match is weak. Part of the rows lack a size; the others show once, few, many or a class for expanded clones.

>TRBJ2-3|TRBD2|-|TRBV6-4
TGTGCCAGCAGTGACTCGACACGCGGGGGGCCAGATACGCAGTATTTT
CASSDSTRGGPDTQYF
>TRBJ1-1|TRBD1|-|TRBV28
TGTGCCAGCAGTTCGACCGGGACAGGGTGGGGGAACACTGAAGCTTTCTTT
CASSSTGTGWGNTEAFF
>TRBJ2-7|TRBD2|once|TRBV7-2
TGTGCCAGCAGGGCCGGACTAGCGGGAGGAGACGAGCAGTACTTC
CASRAGLAGGDEQYF
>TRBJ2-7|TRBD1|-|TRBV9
TGTGCCAGCAGCACTGGGGACAGGGTAAAGTACGAGCAGTACTTC
CASSTGDRVKYEQYF
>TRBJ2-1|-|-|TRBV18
TGTGCCAGCTCACCTTCTAGTTGGGGTATTGAGCAGTTCTTC
CASSPSSWGIEQFF
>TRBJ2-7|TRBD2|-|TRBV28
TGTGCCAGCAGTTCCCCCGGGACTAGCGTCGCCGAGCAGTACTTC
CASSSPGTSVAEQYF
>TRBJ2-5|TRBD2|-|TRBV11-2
TGTGCCAGCAGCACTTGGGGTAGCGGGAATGGGGAGACCCAGTACTTC
CASSTWGSGNGETQYF
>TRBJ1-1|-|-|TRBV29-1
TGCAGCGCCCGAGACCGGGGGGGTACTGAAGCTTTCTTT
CSARDRGGTEAFF
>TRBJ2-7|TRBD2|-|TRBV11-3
TGTGCCAGCAGCTCCCTAGCGGGAGCGGCTGAGCAGTACTTC
CASSSLAGAAEQYF
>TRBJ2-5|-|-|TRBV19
TGTGCCAGTAGTAGCAACTTGTACCAAGAGACCCAGTACTTC
CASSSNLYQETQYF
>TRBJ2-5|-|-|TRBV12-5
TGTGCTAGTGGTTGGGGACTCCGGGGGGCCAAAGAGACCCAGTACTTC
CASGWGLRGAKETQYF
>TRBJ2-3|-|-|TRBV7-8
TGTGCCAGCAGCTTAGTGGGTGGACCCTCTAGCACAGATACGCAGTATTTT
CASSLVGGPSSTDTQYF
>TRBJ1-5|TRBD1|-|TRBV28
TGTGCCAGCAGTCTCGGACAGGTCAATCAGCCCCAGCATTTT
CASSLGQVNQPQHF
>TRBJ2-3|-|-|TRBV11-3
TGTGCCAGCAGCTTAGATGGCAGACAGGCGGATACGCAGTATTTT
CASSLDGRQADTQYF
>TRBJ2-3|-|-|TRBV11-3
TGTGCCAGCAGCTTAGCCGGAGATACGCAGTATTTT
CASSLAGDTQYF
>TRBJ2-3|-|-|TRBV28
TGTGCCAGCAGACTACTCGGGGACGGAGATACGCAGTATTTT
CASRLLGDGDTQYF
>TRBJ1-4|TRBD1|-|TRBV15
TGTGCCACCAGCAGAGATGGGGGACAGGTTCCTGAAAAACTGTTTTTT
CATSRDGGQVPEKLFF
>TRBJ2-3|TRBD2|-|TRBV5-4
TGTGCCAGCAGCTTTCTAGCGGGAGGTCTAGCAGATACGCAGTATTTT
CASSFLAGGLADTQYF
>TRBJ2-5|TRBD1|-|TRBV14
TGTGCCAGCAGCCAACAAGGGGGGACAGGACCCCACTTC
CASSQQGGTGPHF
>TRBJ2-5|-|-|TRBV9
TGTGCCAGCAGCGCCCAGTTTACAGGTTTCCGAGAGACCCAGTACTTC
CASSAQFTGFRETQYF
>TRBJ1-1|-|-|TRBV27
TGTGCCAGCAGTTGGGGCCGGGCCCCGACGGTGGACACTGAAGCTTTCTTT
CASSWGRAPTVDTEAFF
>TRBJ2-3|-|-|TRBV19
TGTGCCAGTAGTAGAGAAAACAGACCTAGCACAGATACGCAGTATTTT
CASSRENRPSTDTQYF
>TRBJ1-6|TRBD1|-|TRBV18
TGTGCCAGCTCTGCGGGACAGGGGACTTACTTT
CASSAGQGTYF
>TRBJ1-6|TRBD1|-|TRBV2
TGTGCCAGCAGTGCGGACAGGGGGGTGAATTCACCCCTCCACTTT
CASSADRGVNSPLHF
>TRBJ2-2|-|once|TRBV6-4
TGTGCCAGCAGCCCAATGGGACTTAACACCGGGGAGCTGTTTTTT
CASSPMGLNTGELFF
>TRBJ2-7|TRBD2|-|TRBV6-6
TGTGCCAGCAGTTCCTCCTCGTCGGGACTATCCTACGAGCAGTACTTC
CASSSSSSGLSYEQYF
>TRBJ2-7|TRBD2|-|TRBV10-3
TGTGCCATCAGTGATTTGCGGGAGGGCTACGAGCAGTACTTC
CAISDLREGYEQYF
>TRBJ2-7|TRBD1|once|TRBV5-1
TGCGCCAGCAGTTTCGGGACAGGTACCTACGAGCAGTACTTC
CASSFGTGTYEQYF
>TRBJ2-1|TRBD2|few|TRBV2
TGTGCCAGCAATGGGGGGGAGGCATACAATGAGCAGTTCTTC
CASNGGEAYNEQFF
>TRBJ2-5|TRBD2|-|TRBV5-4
TGTGCCAGCAGCGCCCCGGGACTAGGTCAAGAGACCCAGTACTTC
CASSAPGLGQETQYF
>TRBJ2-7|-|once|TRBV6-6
TGTGCCAGCAGCTCGACAGACAAATCCTACGAGCAGTACTTC
CASSSTDKSYEQYF
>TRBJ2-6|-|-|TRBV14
TGTGCCAGCAGCCAAGGGGCAGTGATCGGGCTCCGCTCTGGGGCCAACGTCCTGACTTTC
CASSQGAVIGLRSGANVLTF
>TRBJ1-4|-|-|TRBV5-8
TGTGCCAGCAGCTTGTCGAACGATGAAAAACTGTTTTTT
CASSLSNDEKLFF
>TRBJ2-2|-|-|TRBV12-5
TGTGCTAGTGTCAACACCGGGGAGCTGTTTTTT
CASVNTGELFF
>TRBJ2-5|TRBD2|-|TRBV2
TGTGCCAGCAGTAGGACGACACAGGTTACTAGCGGTCCCGGAAGGACCCAGTACTTC
CASSRTTQVTSGPGRTQYF
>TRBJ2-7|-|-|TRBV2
TGTGCCAGCACCCAGGGCTACGAGCAGTACTTC
CASTQGYEQYF
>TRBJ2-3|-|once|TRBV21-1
TGTGCCAGCAGCAAAGTTGGAGGGATAGATACGCAGTATTTT
CASSKVGGIDTQYF
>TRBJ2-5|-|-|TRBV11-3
TGTGCCAGCAGCTTAGGCGTTGCAGGGTCAGAGACCCAGTACTTC
CASSLGVAGSETQYF
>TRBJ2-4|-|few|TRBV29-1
TGCAGCGTTGGCCAGTTGGGGGTGACGAAAAACATTCAGTACTTC
CSVGQLGVTKNIQYF
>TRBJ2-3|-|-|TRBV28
TGTGCCAGCAGTTTTGAGGGCCGGTTGACGGCAGATACGCAGTATTTT
CASSFEGRLTADTQYF
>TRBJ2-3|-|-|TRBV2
TGTGCCAGCAGTGCCCGGGGACACGGGATTACAGATACGCAGTATTTT
CASSARGHGITDTQYF
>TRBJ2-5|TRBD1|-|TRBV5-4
TGTGCCAGCAGTCCGGACAGGGCACAAGAGACCCAGTACTTC
CASSPDRAQETQYF
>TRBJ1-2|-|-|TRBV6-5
TGTGCCAGCAGTGGTGCGGGCCCCACTTATGGCTACACCTTC
CASSGAGPTYGYTF
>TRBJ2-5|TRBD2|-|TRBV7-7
TGTGCTAGCAGCGCGCAACTAGCGGGAGCTAGAGAGACCCAGTACTTC
CASSAQLAGARETQYF